This TCR beta chain originates from a study of control samples from healthy donors and cancer patients. The data were produced by immunoSEQ multiplex PCR, yet TCRdb's version contains in-frame clones alone and is incomplete. The repertoire holds some 150,000 clones, with over 85% as singletons. The CDR3 totals 12 residues. Germline CDR1 is SQVTM and CDR2 is ANQGSEA. The ends were cut back, 7 bases at V and 4 bases at J, with 11 bases in the middle. The chain combines TRBV29-1 with TRBJ1-5, with TRBD1 as a possible D gene (6 bases). The TCR originated in a man in his forties or fifties in good health. Sequences were obtained from blood. The CDR3 protein is CSAQQGNQPQHF. CDR3 coding DNA: TGCAGCGCTCAACAGGGTAATCAGCCCCAGCATTTT. The complete variable domain, with remaining parts taken from reference TRBV29-1 and TRBJ1-5, reads SAVISQKPSRDICQRGTSLTIQCQVDSQVTMMFWYRQQPGQSLTLIATANQGSEATYESGFVIDKFPISRPNLTFSTLTVSNMSPEDSSIYLCSAQQGNQPQHFGDGTRLSIL.